The 5 T cell receptor beta chains below come from one sample, sequenced in a study of blood T cell repertoires in COVID-19. Some clones are missing from TCRdb's copy, which holds only in-frame ones; the method was immunoSEQ multiplex PCR. The sample shows 150,000 or so clones, 74% of them seen only once. Sequencing used peripheral blood. These TCRs come from a woman over 75 with acute or convalescent COVID-19.

This clone has only one observation. The chain combines TRBV7-8 with TRBJ2-7; possibly TRBD1 for D (5 bases). The CDR3 is 13 residues long. CDR1 and CDR2 (germline): SGHVS, FQNEAQ. V dropped 3 bases and J dropped 3 bases, with 9 bases sitting between them. The CDR3 sequence: CASSFRRDYEQYF. In DNA, the CDR3 is TGTGCCAGCAGCTTCCGCAGGGACTACGAGCAGTACTTC.

The chain is built from TRBV7-9 and TRBJ2-2, with 8 bases lining up with TRBD2. The CDR3 length is 15 residues. Trimming took 5 bases from V and 1 from J; bases not matched to a gene: 3. CDR1 and CDR2 from the germline V gene are SEHNR and FQNEAQ (reference sequence). CDR3 protein: CASSRSGGNTGELFF. In nucleotides, the CDR3 is TGTGCCAGCAGCCGCAGCGGGGGGAACACCGGGGAGCTGTTTTTT.

The chain links TRBV6-6 to TRBJ2-1; TRBD1 agrees at 8 bases. The V gene's germline CDR1 is MNHNY and CDR2 SVGAGI (reference sequence). V lost 6 bases to trimming and J lost 3 bases; unmatched junction nucleotides: 7. This CDR3 is built from 15 residues. The CDR3 spells CASRQTGDFYNEQFF. The DNA for the CDR3 is TGTGCCAGCAGGCAGACAGGGGATTTCTACAATGAGCAGTTCTTC.

The genes are TRBV14 and TRBJ2-2, with D unresolved. This CDR3 has 14 residues. Trimming took 2 bases from V and 4 from J, leaving 8 bases between them. CDR1 is SGHDN, CDR2 FVKESK, per germline. The CDR3: CASSQNYGTGELFF. In nucleotides, the CDR3 is TGTGCCAGCAGCCAAAACTATGGCACCGGGGAGCTGTTTTTT.

V gene TRBV28 combines with J gene TRBJ2-7; no clear D gene. Looked up from germline, CDR1 is MDHEN and CDR2 is SYDVKM. The CDR3 consists of 14 residues. The germline V and J ends were trimmed by 3 bases and 2 bases, with 11 bases remaining between them. DNA of the CDR3: TGTGCCAGCAGTTTCTTTGGGCTTACCTACGAGCAGTACTTC. It yields the protein CASSFFGLTYEQYF.